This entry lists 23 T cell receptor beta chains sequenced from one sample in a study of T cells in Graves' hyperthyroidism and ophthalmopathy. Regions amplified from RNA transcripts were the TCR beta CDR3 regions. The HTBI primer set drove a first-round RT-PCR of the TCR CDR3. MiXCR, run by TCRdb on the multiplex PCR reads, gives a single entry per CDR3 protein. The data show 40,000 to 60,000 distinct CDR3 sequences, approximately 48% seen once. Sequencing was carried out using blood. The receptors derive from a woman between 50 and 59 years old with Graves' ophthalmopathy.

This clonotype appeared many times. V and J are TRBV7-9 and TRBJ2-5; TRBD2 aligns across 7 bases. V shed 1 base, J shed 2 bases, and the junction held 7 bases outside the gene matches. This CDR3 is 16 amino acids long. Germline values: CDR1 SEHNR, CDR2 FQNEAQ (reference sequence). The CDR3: CASSLGASGDQETQYF. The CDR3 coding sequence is TGTGCCAGCAGCTTAGGGGCTAGCGGAGATCAAGAGACCCAGTACTTC.

The CDR3 region has the DNA TGTGCCGGCAACCCAACAGGGGTGAACACTGAAGCTTTCTTT. As protein: CAGNPTGVNTEAFF. V is TRBV6-5 and J is TRBJ1-1; 7 bases match TRBD1. This CDR3 is 14 amino acids long. CDR1 MNHEY and CDR2 SVGAGI come from the germline V gene. Trimming cost V 11 bases and J 0 bases; bases outside gene matches: 9.

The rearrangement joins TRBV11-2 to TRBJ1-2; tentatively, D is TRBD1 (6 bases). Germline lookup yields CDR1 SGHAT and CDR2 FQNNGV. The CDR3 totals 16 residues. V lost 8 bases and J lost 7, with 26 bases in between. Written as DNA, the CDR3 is TGTGCCAGCCATCGAGGGGCGGGGGGGCAAGGTGCTGGCTACACCTTC. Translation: CASHRGAGGQGAGYTF.

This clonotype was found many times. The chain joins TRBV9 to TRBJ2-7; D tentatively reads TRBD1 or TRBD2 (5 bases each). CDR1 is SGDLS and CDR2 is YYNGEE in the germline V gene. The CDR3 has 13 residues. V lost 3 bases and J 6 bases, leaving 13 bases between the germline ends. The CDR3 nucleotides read TGTGCCAGCAGCGCATCGGGGCACCCCGAGCAGTACTTC. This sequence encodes CASSASGHPEQYF.

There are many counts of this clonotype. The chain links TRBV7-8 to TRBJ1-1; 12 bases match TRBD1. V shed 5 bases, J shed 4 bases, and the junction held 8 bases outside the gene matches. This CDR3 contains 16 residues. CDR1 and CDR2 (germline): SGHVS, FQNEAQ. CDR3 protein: CASSLRDRGRGTEAFF. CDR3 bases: TGTGCCAGCAGCCTCCGGGACAGGGGGCGAGGCACTGAAGCTTTCTTT.

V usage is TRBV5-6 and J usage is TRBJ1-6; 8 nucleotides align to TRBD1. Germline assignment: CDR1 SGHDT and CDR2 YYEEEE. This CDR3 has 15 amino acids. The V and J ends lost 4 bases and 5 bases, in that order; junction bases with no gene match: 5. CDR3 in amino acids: CASSTRDRNNSPLHF. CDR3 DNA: TGTGCCAGCAGCACAAGGGACAGGAATAATTCACCCCTCCACTTT.

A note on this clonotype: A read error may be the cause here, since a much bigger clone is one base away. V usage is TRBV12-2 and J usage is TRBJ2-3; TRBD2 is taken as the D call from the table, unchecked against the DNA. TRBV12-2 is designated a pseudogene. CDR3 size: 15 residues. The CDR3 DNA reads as TGTGCAAGTCGCTTAACGTGGCGGGAGGGCCTGGCGCAGTATTTT. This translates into CASRLTWREGLAQYF.

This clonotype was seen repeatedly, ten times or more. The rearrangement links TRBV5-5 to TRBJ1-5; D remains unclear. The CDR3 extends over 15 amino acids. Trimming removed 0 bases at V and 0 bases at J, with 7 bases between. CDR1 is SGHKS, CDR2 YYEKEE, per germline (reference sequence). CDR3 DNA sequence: TGTGCCAGCAGCTTGGACGGGGATAGCAATCAGCCCCAGCATTTT. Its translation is CASSLDGDSNQPQHF.

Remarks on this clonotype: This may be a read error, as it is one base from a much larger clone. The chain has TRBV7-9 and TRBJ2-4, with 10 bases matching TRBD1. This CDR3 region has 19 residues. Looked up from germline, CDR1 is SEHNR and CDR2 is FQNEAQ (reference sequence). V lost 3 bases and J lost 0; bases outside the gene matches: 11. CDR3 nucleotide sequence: TGTGCCAGCAGCTTCCCTGGGACAGGGGCGCATCTAGCCAAAAACATTCAGTACTTC. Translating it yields CASSFPGTGAHLAKNIQYF.

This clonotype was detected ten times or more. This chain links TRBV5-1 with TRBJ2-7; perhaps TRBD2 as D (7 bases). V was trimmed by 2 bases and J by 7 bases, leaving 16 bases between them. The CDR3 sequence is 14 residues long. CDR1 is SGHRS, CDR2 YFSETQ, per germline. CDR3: CASSLRGGAGEQYF. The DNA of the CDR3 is TGCGCCAGCAGCTTACGAGGGGGGGCGGGAGAGCAGTACTTC. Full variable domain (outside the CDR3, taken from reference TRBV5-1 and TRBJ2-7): KAGVTQTPRYLIKTRGQQVTLSCSPISGHRSVSWYQQTPGQGLQFLFEYFSETQRNKGNFPGRFSGRQFSNSRSEMNVSTLELGDSALYLCASSLRGGAGEQYFGPGTRLTVT.

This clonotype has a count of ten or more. The CDR3 coding sequence is TGTGCCAGCACAGCTGGAGGACAGGGTGATTCACCCCTCCACTTT. Encoded protein: CASTAGGQGDSPLHF. This chain joins TRBV6-1 and TRBJ1-6, with TRBD1 matching over 8 bases. This CDR3 has 15 amino acids. Germline lookup yields CDR1 MNHNS and CDR2 SASEGT. V was pared by 7 bases and J by 8 bases, with 10 bases of the junction left unmatched.

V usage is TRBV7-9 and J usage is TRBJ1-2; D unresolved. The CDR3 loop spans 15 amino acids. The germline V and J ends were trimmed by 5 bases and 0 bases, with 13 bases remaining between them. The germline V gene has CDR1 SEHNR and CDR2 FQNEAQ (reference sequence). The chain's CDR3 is CASSKETSTNYGYTF. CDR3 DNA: TGTGCCAGCAGCAAAGAGACATCTACTAACTATGGCTACACCTTC.

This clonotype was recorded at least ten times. CDR3: CASSQDGGSEQFF. CDR3 DNA: TGTGCCAGCAGCCAAGACGGGGGCAGTGAGCAGTTCTTC. V gene TRBV4-2 combines with J gene TRBJ2-1, with D perhaps TRBD1 or TRBD2 (6 bases each). The germline V and J ends were trimmed by 0 bases and 9 bases, with 9 bases remaining between them. Looked up from germline, CDR1 is LGHNA and CDR2 is YNFKEQ. CDR3 length: 13 residues.

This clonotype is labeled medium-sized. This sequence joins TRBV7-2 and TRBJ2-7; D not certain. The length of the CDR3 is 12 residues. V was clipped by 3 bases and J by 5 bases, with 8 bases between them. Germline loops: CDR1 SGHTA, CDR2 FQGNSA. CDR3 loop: CASSFSLDEQYF. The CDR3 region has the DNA TGTGCCAGCAGCTTTTCCCTGGACGAGCAGTACTTC. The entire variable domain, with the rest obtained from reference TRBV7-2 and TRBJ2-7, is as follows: GAGVSQSPSNKVTEKGKDVELRCDPISGHTALYWYRQSLGQGLEFLIYFQGNSAPDKSGLPSDRFSAERTGGSVSTLTIQRTQQEDSAVYLCASSFSLDEQYFGPGTRLTVT.

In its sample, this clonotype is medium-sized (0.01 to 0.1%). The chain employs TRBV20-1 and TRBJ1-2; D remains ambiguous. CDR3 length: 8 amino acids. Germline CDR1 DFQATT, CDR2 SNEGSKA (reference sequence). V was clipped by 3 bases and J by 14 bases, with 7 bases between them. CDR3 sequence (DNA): TGCAGTGCTAGTTCTGGGACCTTC. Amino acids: CSASSGTF.

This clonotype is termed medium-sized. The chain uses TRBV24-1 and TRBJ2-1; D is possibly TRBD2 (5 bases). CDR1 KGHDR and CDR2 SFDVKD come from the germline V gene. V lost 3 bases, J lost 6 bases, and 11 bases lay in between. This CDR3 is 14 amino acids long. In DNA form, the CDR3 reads TGTGCCACCAGTGATCCGGACGGGGTCAATGAGCAGTTCTTC. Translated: CATSDPDGVNEQFF.

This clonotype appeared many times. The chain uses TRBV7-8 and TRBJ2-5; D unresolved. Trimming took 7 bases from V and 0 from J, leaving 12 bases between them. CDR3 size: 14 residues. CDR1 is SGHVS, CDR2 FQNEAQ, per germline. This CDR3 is CASTSRRDQETQYF. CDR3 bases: TGTGCCAGCACTTCCCGCAGAGACCAAGAGACCCAGTACTTC.

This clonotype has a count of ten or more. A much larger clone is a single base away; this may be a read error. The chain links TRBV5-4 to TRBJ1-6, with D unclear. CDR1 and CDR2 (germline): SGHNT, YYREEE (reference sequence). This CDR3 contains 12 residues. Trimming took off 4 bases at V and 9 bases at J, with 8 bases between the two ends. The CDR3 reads CASSLDVSPLHF. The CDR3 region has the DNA TGTGCCAGCAGCCTGGATGTTTCACCCCTCCACTTT.

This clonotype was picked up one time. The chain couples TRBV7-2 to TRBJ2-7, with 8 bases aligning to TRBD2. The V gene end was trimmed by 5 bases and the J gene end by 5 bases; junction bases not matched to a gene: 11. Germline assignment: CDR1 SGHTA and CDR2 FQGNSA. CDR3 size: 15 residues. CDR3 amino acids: CASSRTSGSANEQYF. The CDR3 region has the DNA TGTGCCAGCAGCCGGACAAGCGGGAGTGCCAACGAGCAGTACTTC.

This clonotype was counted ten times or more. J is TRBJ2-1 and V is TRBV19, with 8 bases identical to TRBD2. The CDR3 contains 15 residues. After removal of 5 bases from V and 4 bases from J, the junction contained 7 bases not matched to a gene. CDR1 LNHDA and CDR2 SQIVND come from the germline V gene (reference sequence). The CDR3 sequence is CASSVLAGLYNEQFF. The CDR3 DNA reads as TGTGCCAGTAGTGTGCTAGCGGGTTTGTACAATGAGCAGTTCTTC.

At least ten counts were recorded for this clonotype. The CDR3 sequence: CASSQDLRGYNEQFF. The CDR3 bases are TGTGCCAGCAGCCAAGATTTGCGGGGGTACAATGAGCAGTTCTTC. The V call is TRBV4-2, the J call TRBJ2-1; 7 bases match TRBD2. The V and J ends lost 0 bases and 4 bases, in that order; junction bases with no gene match: 3. Germline V gene sequence: CDR1 LGHNA, CDR2 YNFKEQ. The length of the CDR3 is 15 residues.

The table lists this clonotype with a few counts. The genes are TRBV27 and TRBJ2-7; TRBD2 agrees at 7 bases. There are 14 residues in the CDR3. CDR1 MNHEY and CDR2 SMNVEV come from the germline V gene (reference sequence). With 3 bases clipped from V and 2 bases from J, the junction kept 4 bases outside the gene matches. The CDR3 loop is CASSFGGSAYEQYF. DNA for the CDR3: TGTGCCAGCAGTTTCGGGGGGAGCGCCTACGAGCAGTACTTC.

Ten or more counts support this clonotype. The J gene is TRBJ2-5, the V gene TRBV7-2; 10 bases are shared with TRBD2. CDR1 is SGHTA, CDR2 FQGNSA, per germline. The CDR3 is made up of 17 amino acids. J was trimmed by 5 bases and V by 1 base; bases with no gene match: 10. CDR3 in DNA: TGTGCCAGCAGCTTAGGTCCTAGCGGGAGTACCGGGGAGACCCAGTACTTC. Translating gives CASSLGPSGSTGETQYF.